The clone carrying this T cell receptor beta chain was observed once. Libraries were prepared by immunoSEQ multiplex PCR; TCRdb keeps only in-frame clonotypes and omits some of them. The sample comprises 550,000 to 800,000 clones, around 72% of which are singletons, and 1.5% to 2% rests with the top ten. Per germline, CDR1 SGHNT and CDR2 YENEEA. This CDR3 comprises 14 residues. J was trimmed by 3 bases and V by 9 bases; bases with no gene match: 10. This entry comes from a study of shared clonotypes between healthy human individuals. On the study more broadly: The donor group consisted of a couple of women and three men, aged 18 to 49.

The clonotype was recovered from a woman aged 30 to 39 in good health. The sample consisted of memory CD4+ T cells sorted from blood. Subset indicated: CD45RA-negative fraction. This rearrangement joins TRBV11-3 to TRBJ2-7; 8 nucleotides agree with TRBD1. CDR3 region: CASSPGQEVYEQYF. The CDR3 coding sequence is TGTGCCAGTTCGCCGGGACAGGAGGTCTACGAGCAGTACTTC. Filled out from reference TRBV11-3 and TRBJ2-7, the complete variable domain reads EAGVVQSPRYKIIEKKQPVAFWCNPISGHNTLYWYLQNLGQGPELLIRYENEEAVDDSQLPKDRFSAERLKGVDSTLKIQPAELGDSAVYLCASSPGQEVYEQYFGPGTRLTVT.